The clone carrying this T cell receptor (beta chain) occurred once. The antigen remains undetermined. The study drew donors from healthy Caucasian individuals in Russia aged roughly 6 to 90. These data come from a study of blood T cells in healthy people across ages. Findings and caveats of the study: Diversity of TCR beta per million T cells declined in a roughly linear way with age. It was not possible, with unsorted PBMCs, to conclusively compare naive and antigen-experienced cells. The unknown donor CMV status may have confounded expanded clonotype changes.

V lost 2 bases, J lost 9 bases, and 9 bases stayed unmatched. Germline V gene sequence: CDR1 MDHEN, CDR2 SYDVKM. The CDR3 consists of 14 residues. Sample-barcoded 5' priming and a J-beta primer mix drove a second PCR of about 7 to 12 cycles. TCRdb called the 5' RACE reads again in MiXCR, with one record for every CDR3 protein. The sample lists 350,000 to 450,000 distinct CDR3 sequences, approximately 47% occurring once. The sequenced sample consisted of blood. V usage is TRBV28 and J usage is TRBJ2-5; 7 bases match TRBD2. This clonotype originated in a man in his 60s in good health. CDR3 loop: CASSLAGAPEPQYF. CDR3 nucleotide sequence: TGTGCCAGCAGTTTAGCGGGAGCTCCGGAGCCCCAGTACTTC.